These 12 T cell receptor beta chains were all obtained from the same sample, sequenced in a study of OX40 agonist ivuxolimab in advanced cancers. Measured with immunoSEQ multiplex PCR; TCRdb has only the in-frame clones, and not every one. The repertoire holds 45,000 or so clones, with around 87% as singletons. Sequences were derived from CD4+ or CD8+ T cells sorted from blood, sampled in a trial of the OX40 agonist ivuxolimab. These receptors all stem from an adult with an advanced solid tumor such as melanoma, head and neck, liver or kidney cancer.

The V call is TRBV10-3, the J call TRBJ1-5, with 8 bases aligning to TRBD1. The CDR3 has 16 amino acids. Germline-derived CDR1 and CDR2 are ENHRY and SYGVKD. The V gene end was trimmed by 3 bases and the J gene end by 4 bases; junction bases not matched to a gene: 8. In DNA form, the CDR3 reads TGTGCCATCAGTGATAGGGACTACAGGGGGAATCAGCCCCAGCATTTT. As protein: CAISDRDYRGNQPQHF.

This chain's CDR3 is CASSMVGGNTEAFF. In nucleotides, the CDR3 is TGTGCCAGTAGTATGGTGGGTGGGAACACTGAAGCTTTCTTT. The chain combines TRBV19 with TRBJ1-1; D is ambiguous. The CDR3 covers 14 residues. Germline lookup yields CDR1 LNHDA and CDR2 SQIVND (reference sequence). V dropped 3 bases and J dropped 1 base, with 9 bases sitting between them.

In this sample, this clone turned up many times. For the CDR3, the DNA is TGTGCCAGCAGCGACAAGGGAGGCTCCTATAATTCACCCCTCCACTTT. It translates to CASSDKGGSYNSPLHF. The chain links TRBV6-4 to TRBJ1-6; D gene uncertain. With 6 bases removed from V and 0 bases from J, the gap between germline ends came to 12 bases. This CDR3 spans 16 amino acids. Germline loops: CDR1 MRHNA, CDR2 SNTAGT.

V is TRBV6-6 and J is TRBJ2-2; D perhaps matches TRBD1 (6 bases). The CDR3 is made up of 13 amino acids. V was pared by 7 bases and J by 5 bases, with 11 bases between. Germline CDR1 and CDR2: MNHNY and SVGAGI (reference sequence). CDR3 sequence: CASTHQGTGELFF. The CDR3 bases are TGTGCCAGCACCCACCAGGGGACCGGGGAGCTGTTTTTT.

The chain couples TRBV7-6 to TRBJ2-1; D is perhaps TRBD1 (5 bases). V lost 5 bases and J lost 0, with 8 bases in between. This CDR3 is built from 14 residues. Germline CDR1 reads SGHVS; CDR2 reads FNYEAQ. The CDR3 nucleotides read TGTGCCAGCAGCCCACAGGTCTCCTACAATGAGCAGTTCTTC. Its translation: CASSPQVSYNEQFF.

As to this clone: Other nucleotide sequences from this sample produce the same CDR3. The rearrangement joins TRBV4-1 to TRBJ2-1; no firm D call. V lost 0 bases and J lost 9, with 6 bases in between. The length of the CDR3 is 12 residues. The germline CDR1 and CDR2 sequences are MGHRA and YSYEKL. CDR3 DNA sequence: TGCGCCAGCAGCCAAGATCGAGCTGAGCAGTTCTTC. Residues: CASSQDRAEQFF.

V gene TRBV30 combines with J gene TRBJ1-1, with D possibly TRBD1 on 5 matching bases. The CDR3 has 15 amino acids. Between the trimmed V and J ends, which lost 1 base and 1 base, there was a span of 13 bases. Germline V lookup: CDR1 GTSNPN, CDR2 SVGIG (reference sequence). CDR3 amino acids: CAWSERGFSNTEAFF. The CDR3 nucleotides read TGTGCCTGGAGTGAACGGGGCTTTTCGAACACTGAAGCTTTCTTT.

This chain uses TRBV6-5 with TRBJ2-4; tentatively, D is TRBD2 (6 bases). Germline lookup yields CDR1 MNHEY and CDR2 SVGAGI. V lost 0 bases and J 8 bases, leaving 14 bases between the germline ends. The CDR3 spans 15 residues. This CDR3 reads CASSYSGGTRDIQYF. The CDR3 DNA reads TGTGCCAGCAGTTACTCGGGAGGCACGAGAGACATTCAGTACTTC.

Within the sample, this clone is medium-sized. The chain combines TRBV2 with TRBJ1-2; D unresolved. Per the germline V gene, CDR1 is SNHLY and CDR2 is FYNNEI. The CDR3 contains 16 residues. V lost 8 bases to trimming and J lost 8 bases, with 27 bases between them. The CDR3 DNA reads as TGTGCCAGCGAAGCCAACCACCAGAGGTCTTTAGACGGCTACACCTTC. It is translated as CASEANHQRSLDGYTF.

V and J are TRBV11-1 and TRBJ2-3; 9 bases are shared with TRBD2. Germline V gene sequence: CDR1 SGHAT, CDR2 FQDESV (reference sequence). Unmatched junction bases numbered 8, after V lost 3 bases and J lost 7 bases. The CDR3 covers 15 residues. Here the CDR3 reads CASSLREGRVNTQYF. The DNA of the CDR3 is TGTGCCAGCAGCTTGCGGGAGGGCCGGGTGAATACGCAGTATTTT.

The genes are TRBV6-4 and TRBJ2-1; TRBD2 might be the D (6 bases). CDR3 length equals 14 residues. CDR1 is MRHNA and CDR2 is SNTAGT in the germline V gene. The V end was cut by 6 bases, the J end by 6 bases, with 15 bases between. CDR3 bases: TGTGCCAGCAGCCTGACGACTAGTTCCAATGAGCAGTTCTTC. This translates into CASSLTTSSNEQFF.

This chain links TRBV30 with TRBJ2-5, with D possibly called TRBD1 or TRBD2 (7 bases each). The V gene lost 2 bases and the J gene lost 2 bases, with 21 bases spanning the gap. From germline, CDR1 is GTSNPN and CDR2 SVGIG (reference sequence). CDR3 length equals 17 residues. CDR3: CAWSPIGGLAEQETQYF. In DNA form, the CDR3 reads TGTGCCTGGAGTCCTATAGGGGGCCTAGCGGAGCAAGAGACCCAGTACTTC.